These T cell receptor beta chains were read from a single sample in a study of cytomegalovirus exposure and HLA in healthy donors. Here immunoSEQ multiplex PCR was the method, and the copy in TCRdb shows in-frame clones only, minus some. The sample has about 160,000 clones, around four fifths seen once. The source material was PBMCs. The origin of the receptors is a woman aged 25-40 years in good health and CMV-seronegative. The CDR3 runs from the conserved cysteine through the conserved F or W. D genes are given only for firm matches. Clone sizes are given selectively: once, few, many, or a class where the clone is expanded.

j_call,v_call,clone_size,d_call,cdr3_nt,cdr3_aa
TRBJ1-1,TRBV27,.,.,TGTGCCAGCAGTTTAAGAGGGACTGAAGCTTTCTTT,CASSLRGTEAFF
TRBJ1-4,TRBV19,.,.,TGTGCCAGTAGTATTGGAAGACTTACAACTAATGAAAAACTGTTTTTT,CASSIGRLTTNEKLFF
TRBJ1-2,TRBV11-2,once,.,TGTGCCAGCAGCACATCCAGGGCCAAATCTAACTATGGCTACACCTTC,CASSTSRAKSNYGYTF
TRBJ2-5,TRBV5-3,.,.,TGTGCCAGAAGCTTGTGGGAGGGGGGCCCGGAGGGGGAGACCCAGTACTTC,CARSLWEGGPEGETQYF
TRBJ2-7,TRBV5-1,many,.,TGCGCCAGCAGCTTGGGCGCAGGGTTAACGTACGAGCAGTACTTC,CASSLGAGLTYEQYF
TRBJ2-7,TRBV7-2,.,.,TGTGCCAGCAGCTTCGGACAGACCTACGAGCAGTACTTC,CASSFGQTYEQYF
TRBJ2-3,TRBV12-2,.,.,TGTGCAAGTCGCTTCCATTCCCCAGGGAGCACAGATACGCAGTATTTT,CASRFHSPGSTDTQYF
TRBJ1-2,TRBV19,.,TRBD1,TGTGCCAGCCAAGGGGACAGGGTCTCTAGTAGCTATGGCTACACCTTC,CASQGDRVSSSYGYTF
TRBJ2-3,TRBV5-1,few,.,TGCGCCAGCAGCGTACAGGGCAAGGCAGATACGCAGTATTTT,CASSVQGKADTQYF
TRBJ2-1,TRBV7-6,once,TRBD1,TGTGCCAGCAGCGCCCTATACAGGGGAAACTATGAGCAGTTCTTC,CASSALYRGNYEQFF
TRBJ1-2,TRBV28,.,.,TGTGCCAGCAGTTCCTTCCTCCTCTACACCTTC,CASSSFLLYTF
TRBJ2-5,TRBV21-1,.,.,TGTGCCAGCAGCAACGCCTTCTCCAGGGAAGAGGAGACCCAGTACTTC,CASSNAFSREEETQYF
TRBJ1-1,TRBV6-5,.,.,TGTGCAATCACCAAGGAGGCGAGGACTGAAGCTTTCTTT,CAITKEARTEAFF
TRBJ1-2,TRBV10-3,.,TRBD1,TGTGCCTCCGGGACAGGGATTTATGGCTACACCTTC,CASGTGIYGYTF
TRBJ1-1,TRBV5-1,.,.,TGCGCCAGCAGCTTCACACTCCAAGGCGGGACTGAAGCTTTCTTT,CASSFTLQGGTEAFF
TRBJ1-2,TRBV5-6,.,.,TGTGCCAGCAGCTTGTTAAGGGGCTATGGCTACACCTTC,CASSLLRGYGYTF
TRBJ1-5,TRBV5-1,few,TRBD1,TGCGCCAGCAGCCTGACAGGGGGAGTCGATCAGCCCCAGCATTTT,CASSLTGGVDQPQHF
TRBJ1-5,TRBV19,.,.,TGTGCCAGTATAGGCCTTGGGGGCTTCAATCAGCCCCAGCATTTT,CASIGLGGFNQPQHF
TRBJ1-1,TRBV30,few,.,TGTGCCTGTGACAGCCCCAACGCTGAAGCTTTCTTT,CACDSPNAEAFF
TRBJ2-3,TRBV7-2,.,TRBD1,TGTGCCAGCAGCCGGGACAGGGCGGCCAGTCCGCAGTATTTT,CASSRDRAASPQYF
TRBJ1-6,TRBV11-2,.,.,TGTGCCAGCACCCTACACGAGCGGGGTAATTCACCCCTCCACTTT,CASTLHERGNSPLHF
TRBJ1-2,TRBV2,.,.,TGTGCCAGCATCCTTCCCCCCGGACAAACCTATGGCTACACCTTC,CASILPPGQTYGYTF
TRBJ2-2,TRBV4-2,.,.,TGTGCCAGCAGCCAGAATATCCGAAAGCCGGGTGCCGGGGAGCTGTTTTTT,CASSQNIRKPGAGELFF
TRBJ1-4,TRBV19,.,.,TGTGCCAGTAGTATACCCGACTCTCGCCGGTCTCGGGGAGGGAAACTGTTTTTT,CASSIPDSRRSRGGKLFF
TRBJ2-3,TRBV6-5,once,TRBD2,TGTGCCAGCAGTTACGATAGCGGGGGGGCCACAGATACGCAGTATTTT,CASSYDSGGATDTQYF
TRBJ1-6,TRBV19,.,.,TGTGCCAGTAGTATCTCACACCACAAGGCAGGGGCGAATTCACCCCTCCACTTT,CASSISHHKAGANSPLHF
TRBJ1-1,TRBV7-8,.,TRBD1,TGTGCCAGCAGCTTAACTGACAGGGGCCCTGAAGCTTTCTTT,CASSLTDRGPEAFF
TRBJ2-7,TRBV14,.,TRBD1,TGTGCCAGCAGCCAGAACTTTTGGACAGGGTTGGACGAGCAGTACTTC,CASSQNFWTGLDEQYF
TRBJ2-2,TRBV11-2,.,TRBD1,TGTGCCAGCAGCTTAGTGCAGGGGGCAATTACCGGGGAGCTGTTTTTT,CASSLVQGAITGELFF
TRBJ1-2,TRBV6-1,.,TRBD1,TGTGCCAGCAGCAGAGAAGGGACAGGGGGGTATGGCTACACCTTC,CASSREGTGGYGYTF
TRBJ2-1,TRBV19,.,.,TGTGCCAGTACCATGGGGGGGCAAATCGATGAGCAGTTCTTC,CASTMGGQIDEQFF
TRBJ1-6,TRBV6-5,.,TRBD1,TGTGCCAGCAAACCCCCGACAGGGCGAGAGGGACCCCTCCACTTT,CASKPPTGREGPLHF
TRBJ2-2,TRBV7-6,.,TRBD1,TGTGCCAGCAGTCCCAGGACAGGAAACGCCGCCGGGGAGCTGTTTTTT,CASSPRTGNAAGELFF
TRBJ1-2,TRBV2,.,.,TGTGCCAGCAGCCCAGGGTTTTATGGCTACACCTTC,CASSPGFYGYTF
TRBJ2-3,TRBV11-2,.,.,TGTGCCAGCAGCTTGACGCCCGCGAGAGGAGATACGCAGTATTTT,CASSLTPARGDTQYF
TRBJ1-4,TRBV27,.,.,TGTGCCAGCAGCCGTGGTAGTAATGAAAAACTGTTTTTT,CASSRGSNEKLFF
TRBJ2-3,TRBV5-6,few,TRBD2,TGTGCCAGCAAGGTCGGGACTAGCGTAGATACGCAGTATTTT,CASKVGTSVDTQYF
TRBJ2-3,TRBV9,.,.,TGTGCCAGCAGCCTGACACCAGGGGATACGCAGTATTTT,CASSLTPGDTQYF
TRBJ2-7,TRBV27,.,.,TGTGCCAGCAGAGCATACGGGTCCTACGAGCAGTACTTC,CASRAYGSYEQYF
TRBJ1-2,TRBV11-2,few,.,TGTGCCAGCAGCTTAGATTCGAGGGTAGCTAACTATGGCTACACCTTC,CASSLDSRVANYGYTF
TRBJ2-7,TRBV18,.,.,TGTGCCAGCTCACCTACTACCTACTCCTACGAGCAGTACTTC,CASSPTTYSYEQYF
TRBJ1-1,TRBV6-1,.,TRBD1,TGTGCCAGCAGCGGACAGGCCGCCGTTGAAGCTTTCTTT,CASSGQAAVEAFF
TRBJ1-6,TRBV2,once,TRBD1,TGTGCCAGCAGGATGGGTAGCGGGACAGGGAATTCACCCCTCCACTTT,CASRMGSGTGNSPLHF
TRBJ1-2,TRBV30,.,.,TGTGCCTGGAGTAAGCCCGAGGGCGGTAACGGCTACACCTTC,CAWSKPEGGNGYTF
TRBJ2-7,TRBV5-4,many,.,TGTGCCAGCAGTTCTTTTACTCTCTCCTACGAGCAGTACTTC,CASSSFTLSYEQYF
TRBJ1-1,TRBV5-1,.,.,TGCGCCAGCAGCTTGTTTCCAGGGCCCACTGAAGCTTTCTTT,CASSLFPGPTEAFF
TRBJ2-1,TRBV5-1,.,.,TGCGCCAGCAGCTTCAACCCCGGGGAAATGGATGAGCAGTTCTTC,CASSFNPGEMDEQFF
TRBJ1-5,TRBV19,.,.,.,CASTPTGAFSPSIF
TRBJ1-1,TRBV9,.,TRBD1,TGTGCCAGCAGCTCCAACCCCAGGGGGAGGTATGAAGCTTTCTTT,CASSSNPRGRYEAFF
TRBJ2-1,TRBV6-5,.,TRBD2,TGTGCCAGCACCGGACTAGCGGGGATATACAATGAGCAGTTCTTC,CASTGLAGIYNEQFF
TRBJ2-1,TRBV5-6,.,.,TGTGCCAGCAGGAGCAGGTACGGGGCCTACAATGAGCAGTTCTTC,CASRSRYGAYNEQFF
TRBJ2-3,TRBV14,.,TRBD2,TGTGCCAGCAGCCAAGAACTCCGCGGGGGGGCCATCGATACGCAGTATTTT,CASSQELRGGAIDTQYF
TRBJ1-2,TRBV4-1,.,TRBD1,TGCGCCAGCAGCCAACGGAAAAGGGGGCGCTGGTATGGCTACACCTTC,CASSQRKRGRWYGYTF
TRBJ1-5,TRBV5-6,.,TRBD1,TGTGCCAGCAGCAAGGACAGGGGACAGCCCCAGCATTTT,CASSKDRGQPQHF
TRBJ2-3,TRBV2,.,TRBD2,TGTGCCAGCAGTGCCCGCGCGCGGGGGGTACAAGATACGCAGTATTTT,CASSARARGVQDTQYF
TRBJ2-2,TRBV19,.,TRBD1,TGTGCCAGTAGTGATTTTGAGACAGGGCGGGCCACCGGGGAGCTGTTTTTT,CASSDFETGRATGELFF
TRBJ2-1,TRBV5-1,.,.,TGCGCCAGCAGCTTGGATCGGGGTTCGGGGCAGTTCTTC,CASSLDRGSGQFF
TRBJ1-6,TRBV7-9,.,.,TGTGCCAGCAGCACTGGACAGTTCGATTCACCCCTCCACTTT,CASSTGQFDSPLHF
TRBJ1-1,TRBV14,.,.,TGTGCCAGCAGCCAAGATCCAGGAGGATTCGCTGAAGCTTTCTTT,CASSQDPGGFAEAFF